One and the same sample provided the 21 T cell receptor beta chains below, sequenced in a study of radiation and T cells in renal cell carcinoma. Produced via immunoSEQ multiplex PCR; TCRdb's table is partial and in-frame only. This table holds about 130,000 clones, about 88% found once. Time point given: baseline pretreatment blood. Treatment of the sample: 15 Gy SBRT to primary tumor, nephrectomy 4 weeks later. Sequenced material: blood, taken from a patient whose treatment included radiotherapy and nephrectomy. Every receptor here comes from a woman aged 50 to 65 with renal cell carcinoma.

The chain is built from TRBV9 and TRBJ2-5; the match to TRBD2 covers 7 bases. The V gene's germline CDR1 is SGDLS and CDR2 YYNGEE. V lost 0 bases and J lost 2; bases outside the gene matches: 10. This CDR3 region has 17 residues. CDR3 region: CASSVGYKRGGQETQYF. Here the CDR3 DNA reads TGTGCCAGCAGCGTAGGTTATAAGCGCGGGGGACAAGAGACCCAGTACTTC.

The chain uses TRBV19 and TRBJ1-1; maybe TRBD1 (6 bases). This CDR3 spans 14 amino acids. V lost 6 bases and J 2 bases, leaving 13 bases between the germline ends. Germline V gene sequence: CDR1 LNHDA, CDR2 SQIVND (reference sequence). Here the CDR3 DNA reads TGTGCCAGTAGCCCTCGGACAGACAACACTGAAGCTTTCTTT. The encoded protein is CASSPRTDNTEAFF.

This clone appeared once. In nucleotides, the CDR3 is TGTGCCAGCAGTTTGACTCTAGCGGGCACAGATACGCAGTATTTT. It encodes CASSLTLAGTDTQYF. V and J are TRBV7-2 and TRBJ2-3, with TRBD2 matching 7 bases. The germline gives CDR1 SGHTA, CDR2 FQGNSA. V shed 6 bases, J shed 1 base, and the junction held 7 bases outside the gene matches. The CDR3 totals 15 residues.

This clone was observed a single time. The chain uses TRBV7-2 and TRBJ2-6, with D uncertain. The V end was cut by 1 base, the J end by 0 bases, with 7 bases between. The CDR3 is made up of 16 amino acids. Germline CDR1 reads SGHTA; CDR2 reads FQGNSA. In DNA, the CDR3 is TGTGCCAGCAGCTTAGTACCCGACTCTGGGGCCAACGTCCTGACTTTC. This sequence encodes CASSLVPDSGANVLTF.

The chain joins TRBV5-1 to TRBJ2-1; the D gene is possibly TRBD1 (6 bases). V was trimmed by 2 bases and J by 5 bases, leaving 8 bases between them. Germline V gene sequence: CDR1 SGHRS, CDR2 YFSETQ. The length of the CDR3 is 13 residues. The CDR3 DNA is TGCGCCAGCAGCTTCGACAGGAACAATGAGCAGTTCTTC. Translation gives CASSFDRNNEQFF.

Worth noting for this clone: Other DNA sequences in this sample translate to the same CDR3. V usage is TRBV5-1 and J usage is TRBJ2-7, with D tentatively TRBD1 (5 bases). Trimming took off 4 bases at V and 0 bases at J, with 14 bases between the two ends. Germline V gene sequence: CDR1 SGHRS, CDR2 YFSETQ. The CDR3 has 15 residues. For the CDR3, the DNA is TGCGCCAGCAGCCTAGACAGATTTGTCTCCTACGAGCAGTACTTC. It specifies CASSLDRFVSYEQYF.

The CDR3, as DNA: TGCGCCAGCAGCCCCTTCGAGGGGCTGAGTGAGCAGTACTTC. Translated, it gives CASSPFEGLSEQYF. This chain links TRBV5-1 with TRBJ2-7, with D tentatively TRBD1 or TRBD2 (5 bases each). The CDR3 covers 14 residues. V lost 4 bases, J lost 7 bases, and 18 bases lay in between. Germline assignment: CDR1 SGHRS and CDR2 YFSETQ.

The chain has TRBV19 and TRBJ1-2, with 9 bases lining up with TRBD1. There are 15 residues in the CDR3. V trimming: 0 bases; J trimming: 7 bases; junction bases outside the gene matches: 6. Looked up from germline, CDR1 is LNHDA and CDR2 is SQIVND (reference sequence). CDR3 DNA sequence: TGTGCCAGTAGTATAGACCGGGACAGGGTAGTTGGCTACACCTTC. This translates into CASSIDRDRVVGYTF.

A single count supports this clone. The chain couples TRBV5-4 to TRBJ1-6, with 7 bases lining up with TRBD1. V was pared by 1 base and J by 7 bases, with 8 bases of the junction left unmatched. Germline CDR1 reads SGHNT; CDR2 reads YYREEE (reference sequence). There are 16 residues in the CDR3. The CDR3 reads CASSLWRGTENSPLHF. The CDR3 nucleotides are TGTGCCAGCAGCTTGTGGAGGGGGACAGAAAATTCACCCCTCCACTTT. Variable domain in full (rest from reference TRBV5-4 and TRBJ1-6): ETGVTQSPTHLIKTRGQQVTLRCSSQSGHNTVSWYQQALGQGPQFIFQYYREEENGRGNFPPRFSGLQFPNYSSELNVNALELDDSALYLCASSLWRGTENSPLHFGNGTRLTVT.

This rearrangement joins TRBV19 to TRBJ1-5; D unresolved. The CDR3 covers 14 residues. Trimming removed 4 bases from V and 2 bases from J, with 9 bases in between. CDR1 is LNHDA, CDR2 SQIVND, per germline (reference sequence). CDR3 sequence: CASSTGRGNQPQHF. The CDR3 DNA is TGTGCCAGTAGTACCGGGAGGGGCAATCAGCCCCAGCATTTT.

CDR3 nucleotide sequence: TGTGCCAGCAGCTTGGACAGTCTCGCTGCCTCAGGGGCCAACGTCCTGACTTTC. This gives the protein CASSLDSLAASGANVLTF. The chain employs TRBV5-6 and TRBJ2-6; D is uncertain. The CDR3 extends over 18 amino acids. The germline V gene encodes CDR1 SGHDT and CDR2 YYEEEE. V lost 0 bases to trimming and J lost 4 bases, with 17 bases between them.

This chain uses TRBV6-1 with TRBJ1-2; the D gene is possibly TRBD1 (5 bases). Trimming removed 1 base at V and 7 bases at J, with 22 bases between. The CDR3 sequence is 17 residues long. CDR1 and CDR2 (germline): MNHNS, SASEGT. DNA of the CDR3: TGTGCCAGCAGTGAAGAGGGGAGGCGTCCATTATCAGGTGGCTACACCTTC. This sequence encodes CASSEEGRRPLSGGYTF.

This chain connects TRBV1 to TRBJ2-3; TRBD2 is the table's D call, not checked against the DNA. TRBV1 is an annotated pseudogene. The CDR3 extends over 16 amino acids. This chain's CDR3 is CTSSQDLRGGLDTQYF. The CDR3 DNA is TGCACCAGCAGCCAAGATCTCCGGGGGGGGCTAGATACGCAGTATTTT.

This clone was observed a handful of times. In nucleotides, the CDR3 is TGTGCCAGCAGCTTACTGAGGTCCAGCGGGGTCGAGCAGTACTTC. Translated: CASSLLRSSGVEQYF. The chain employs TRBV7-2 and TRBJ2-7; 7 bases map to TRBD2. J was trimmed by 6 bases and V by 2 bases; bases with no gene match: 10. In germline, CDR1 is SGHTA, CDR2 FQGNSA. The CDR3 sequence is 15 residues long.

This clone has a single count. The J gene is TRBJ1-5, the V gene TRBV6-6; TRBD1 aligns across 7 bases. Germline assignment: CDR1 MNHNY and CDR2 SVGAGI (reference sequence). This CDR3 is 15 amino acids long. J was trimmed by 4 bases and V by 2 bases; bases with no gene match: 5. The CDR3 region is CASSYGDSTNQPQHF. CDR3 DNA: TGTGCCAGCAGTTACGGGGACAGTACGAATCAGCCCCAGCATTTT.

V usage is TRBV18 and J usage is TRBJ1-6; D remains ambiguous. The CDR3 extends over 12 amino acids. Trimming stripped 2 bases from V and 9 bases from J, with 5 bases between. Looked up from germline, CDR1 is KGHSH and CDR2 is LQKENI. The CDR3 DNA is TGTGCCAGCTCACCAAGCACTTCACCCCTCCACTTT. Amino acid sequence: CASSPSTSPLHF.

The gene calls are TRBV6-1 and TRBJ1-2, with TRBD1 identical over 8 bases. The CDR3 runs to 16 residues. Trimming at V came to 3 bases and at J to 4 bases, leaving 10 bases not matched to a gene. The germline gives CDR1 MNHNS, CDR2 SASEGT. In DNA, the CDR3 is TGTGCCAGCAGTGAGAGTGGGACAGGCCTCCCCTATGGCTACACCTTC. Protein: CASSESGTGLPYGYTF.

The chain links TRBV7-9 to TRBJ2-2; TRBD1 matches 9 bases. This CDR3 has 15 residues. The V gene's germline CDR1 is SEHNR and CDR2 FQNEAQ (reference sequence). The V gene end was trimmed by 5 bases and the J gene end by 5 bases; junction bases not matched to a gene: 6. CDR3 in amino acids: CASSAGQGGTGELFF. DNA of the CDR3: TGTGCCAGCAGCGCGGGACAGGGAGGGACCGGGGAGCTGTTTTTT.

This chain's CDR3 is CASSPDVDNSPLHF. Written as DNA, the CDR3 is TGTGCCAGCTCACCCGACGTAGATAATTCACCCCTCCACTTT. The V and J genes are TRBV18 and TRBJ1-6; D remains unclear. Trimming removed 3 bases from V and 5 bases from J, with 8 bases in between. The CDR3 sequence is 14 residues long. Germline V gene lookup returns CDR1 KGHSH and CDR2 LQKENI.

The rearrangement joins TRBV2 to TRBJ1-2; no clear D gene. CDR3 size: 13 residues. The germline V gene has CDR1 SNHLY and CDR2 FYNNEI. V lost 4 bases, J lost 5 bases, and 11 bases lay in between. The CDR3 reads CASSGGSNYGYTF. The CDR3 DNA reads as TGTGCCAGCAGTGGGGGAAGCAATTATGGCTACACCTTC.

V usage is TRBV6-5 and J usage is TRBJ2-7; perhaps TRBD1 as D (5 bases). V was trimmed by 4 bases and J by 3 bases, leaving 13 bases between them. CDR3 length equals 14 residues. Germline V lookup: CDR1 MNHEY, CDR2 SVGAGI. Here the CDR3 DNA reads TGTGCCAGCAGTTGGAACAGGCTGGGCTACGAGCAGTACTTC. It yields the protein CASSWNRLGYEQYF.